Listed below are T cell receptor beta chains from one sample, sequenced in a study of vaccination and CD4 T cells after COVID-19. No antigen has been identified for these receptors. TCRdb processed the PCR reads anew with MiXCR; each CDR3 protein has one entry. The table has roughly 18,000 distinct CDR3 sequences, approximately 40% seen once. Sequencing was carried out using CD4+ T cells from blood, cultured in vitro. All receptors come from a human donor who had recovered from COVID-19. Both conserved end residues are part of each CDR3. Each record gives: V gene, J gene, CDR3 length, D gene, clone size, CDR3 protein, CDR3 DNA. The D gene is left open where the match is weak. The size of a clone is reported for some rows only, either as once, few or many, or as a class for expanded clones.

V gene: TRBV11-3
J gene: TRBJ2-1
CDR3 length: 21
D gene: TRBD2
clone size: -
CDR3 protein: CASSSPPGLAGGRQRYNEQFF
CDR3 DNA: TGTGCCAGCAGCTCCCCCCCGGGACTAGCGGGGGGCCGGCAAAGATACAATGAGCAGTTCTTC

V gene: TRBV14
J gene: TRBJ1-1
CDR3 length: 17
D gene: -
clone size: -
CDR3 protein: CASSQRVVAGVATEAFF
CDR3 DNA: TGTGCCAGCAGCCAAAGGGTTGTAGCGGGGGTGGCCACTGAAGCTTTCTTT

V gene: TRBV5-4
J gene: TRBJ1-6
CDR3 length: 18
D gene: TRBD1
clone size: -
CDR3 protein: CATLDRDRGQLYNSPLHF
CDR3 DNA: TGTGCCACCCTAGACCGGGACAGGGGGCAGCTCTATAATTCACCCCTCCACTTT

V gene: TRBV6-1
J gene: TRBJ2-5
CDR3 length: 10
D gene: -
clone size: -
CDR3 protein: CASWEETQYF
CDR3 DNA: TGTGCCAGCTGGGAGGAGACCCAGTACTTC

V gene: TRBV20-1
J gene: TRBJ2-5
CDR3 length: 15
D gene: TRBD1
clone size: few
CDR3 protein: CSADDRDRLKETQYF
CDR3 DNA: TGCAGTGCAGATGACCGGGACAGGCTAAAAGAGACCCAGTACTTC

V gene: TRBV20-1
J gene: TRBJ2-5
CDR3 length: 13
D gene: -
clone size: few
CDR3 protein: CSASGPDQETQYF
CDR3 DNA: TGCAGTGCTAGTGGCCCGGACCAAGAGACCCAGTACTTC

V gene: TRBV24-1
J gene: TRBJ1-1
CDR3 length: 15
D gene: -
clone size: -
CDR3 protein: CATSDSRGGETEAFF
CDR3 DNA: TGTGCCACCAGTGATTCGAGGGGGGGCGAAACTGAAGCTTTCTTT

V gene: TRBV28
J gene: TRBJ1-5
CDR3 length: 14
D gene: -
clone size: -
CDR3 protein: CASSFEGYRQPQHF
CDR3 DNA: TGTGCCAGCAGTTTCGAAGGGTACCGGCAGCCCCAGCATTTT

V gene: TRBV11-2
J gene: TRBJ2-4
CDR3 length: 16
D gene: TRBD1
clone size: once
CDR3 protein: CASSSGQGVPKNIQYF
CDR3 DNA: TGTGCCAGCAGCTCCGGACAGGGGGTACCCAAAAACATTCAGTACTTC

V gene: TRBV11-1
J gene: TRBJ1-2
CDR3 length: 19
D gene: TRBD1
clone size: -
CDR3 protein: CASSSSGAGQGPWDYGYTF
CDR3 DNA: TGTGCCAGCAGCTCCAGCGGGGCGGGACAGGGCCCCTGGGACTATGGCTACACCTTC

V gene: TRBV6-4
J gene: TRBJ2-3
CDR3 length: 13
D gene: -
clone size: few
CDR3 protein: CASSDSETDTQYF
CDR3 DNA: TGTGCCAGCAGTGACTCGGAGACAGATACGCAGTATTTT

V gene: TRBV29-1
J gene: TRBJ1-1
CDR3 length: 14
D gene: -
clone size: -
CDR3 protein: CSVEVRVAGTEAFF
CDR3 DNA: TGCAGCGTTGAAGTCAGGGTAGCAGGCACTGAAGCTTTCTTT

V gene: TRBV5-1
J gene: TRBJ2-1
CDR3 length: 15
D gene: TRBD1
clone size: -
CDR3 protein: CASSTTGTGNNEQFF
CDR3 DNA: TGCGCCAGCAGCACCACCGGGACAGGGAACAATGAGCAGTTCTTC

V gene: TRBV7-2
J gene: TRBJ2-4
CDR3 length: 21
D gene: TRBD2
clone size: -
CDR3 protein: CASSLAPSGGLTGIAKNIQYF
CDR3 DNA: TGTGCCAGCAGCTTAGCCCCTAGCGGGGGGCTGACCGGAATAGCCAAAAACATTCAGTACTTC

V gene: TRBV20-1
J gene: TRBJ2-3
CDR3 length: 12
D gene: -
clone size: -
CDR3 protein: CSFGSTTDTQYF
CDR3 DNA: TGCAGTTTTGGGTCTACCACAGATACGCAGTATTTT

V gene: TRBV7-2
J gene: TRBJ1-1
CDR3 length: 16
D gene: TRBD1
clone size: -
CDR3 protein: CASSYRQGVMNTEAFF
CDR3 DNA: TGTGCCAGCAGCTACCGACAGGGGGTAATGAACACTGAAGCTTTCTTT

V gene: TRBV20-1
J gene: TRBJ2-1
CDR3 length: 13
D gene: -
clone size: -
CDR3 protein: CSAFPIDRGEQFF
CDR3 DNA: TGCAGTGCTTTCCCGATCGACCGGGGCGAGCAGTTCTTC

V gene: TRBV7-8
J gene: TRBJ2-1
CDR3 length: 17
D gene: -
clone size: -
CDR3 protein: CASSLARRTRVYNEQFF
CDR3 DNA: TGTGCCAGCAGCTTAGCGCGCCGGACGCGAGTCTACAATGAGCAGTTCTTC

V gene: TRBV3-1
J gene: TRBJ2-5
CDR3 length: 13
D gene: -
clone size: -
CDR3 protein: CASSQRGQETQYF
CDR3 DNA: TGTGCCAGCAGCCAACGGGGGCAAGAGACCCAGTACTTC

V gene: TRBV5-8
J gene: TRBJ2-7
CDR3 length: 14
D gene: TRBD1
clone size: -
CDR3 protein: CASSSRDRGGEQYF
CDR3 DNA: TGTGCCAGCAGCTCCCGGGACAGGGGGGGCGAGCAGTACTTC

V gene: TRBV10-3
J gene: TRBJ1-6
CDR3 length: 14
D gene: TRBD1
clone size: few
CDR3 protein: CAISQGAQNSPLHF
CDR3 DNA: TGTGCCATCAGTCAGGGGGCACAGAATTCACCCCTCCACTTT

V gene: TRBV2
J gene: TRBJ2-1
CDR3 length: 13
D gene: TRBD1
clone size: few
CDR3 protein: CASRWDSYNEQFF
CDR3 DNA: TGTGCCAGCAGGTGGGACAGCTACAATGAGCAGTTCTTC

V gene: TRBV7-9
J gene: TRBJ1-1
CDR3 length: 14
D gene: -
clone size: few
CDR3 protein: CASSLEGMNTEAFF
CDR3 DNA: TGTGCCAGCAGCTTAGAAGGTATGAACACTGAAGCTTTCTTT

V gene: TRBV25-1
J gene: TRBJ2-3
CDR3 length: 14
D gene: -
clone size: few
CDR3 protein: CASSPRDFTDTQYF
CDR3 DNA: TGTGCCAGCAGTCCCCGGGACTTCACAGATACGCAGTATTTT

V gene: TRBV21-1
J gene: TRBJ2-7
CDR3 length: 16
D gene: -
clone size: -
CDR3 protein: CASSDRDKGDSYEQYF
CDR3 DNA: TGTGCCAGCAGCGACCGGGACAAGGGGGACTCCTACGAGCAGTACTTC

V gene: TRBV28
J gene: TRBJ1-6
CDR3 length: 18
D gene: -
clone size: -
CDR3 protein: CASSLNGDRLPQNSPLHF
CDR3 DNA: TGTGCCAGCAGTTTAAACGGCGACAGGCTTCCTCAGAATTCACCCCTCCACTTT

V gene: TRBV7-8
J gene: TRBJ1-6
CDR3 length: 17
D gene: TRBD1
clone size: -
CDR3 protein: CASSSRQGSSYNSPLHF
CDR3 DNA: TGTGCCAGCAGCTCAAGACAGGGTTCGTCCTATAATTCACCCCTCCACTTT

V gene: TRBV28
J gene: TRBJ1-5
CDR3 length: 13
D gene: TRBD1
clone size: -
CDR3 protein: CAVIGQGNQPQHF
CDR3 DNA: TGTGCGGTCATAGGACAGGGCAATCAGCCCCAGCATTTT

V gene: TRBV6-1
J gene: TRBJ2-1
CDR3 length: 15
D gene: TRBD2
clone size: -
CDR3 protein: CASSLAGGRDNEQFF
CDR3 DNA: TGTGCCAGCAGTCTAGCGGGGGGACGGGACAATGAGCAGTTCTTC

V gene: TRBV6-2/TRBV6-3
J gene: TRBJ2-1
CDR3 length: 11
D gene: -
clone size: few
CDR3 protein: CASSRTLEQFF
CDR3 DNA: TGTGCCAGCAGTCGCACCCTCGAGCAGTTCTTC

V gene: TRBV2
J gene: TRBJ2-3
CDR3 length: 16
D gene: TRBD1
clone size: few
CDR3 protein: CASSAGDRGTTDTQYF
CDR3 DNA: TGTGCCAGCAGTGCCGGGGACAGGGGCACGACAGATACGCAGTATTTT

V gene: TRBV6-5
J gene: TRBJ2-3
CDR3 length: 17
D gene: -
clone size: -
CDR3 protein: CASSYSLNSLSTDTQYF
CDR3 DNA: TGTGCCAGCAGTTACTCGTTAAATAGCCTAAGCACAGATACGCAGTATTTT

V gene: TRBV20-1
J gene: TRBJ2-4
CDR3 length: 14
D gene: TRBD1
clone size: few
CDR3 protein: CSAPRDRTENIQYF
CDR3 DNA: TGCAGTGCTCCCCGGGACAGGACTGAAAACATTCAGTACTTC

V gene: TRBV10-2
J gene: TRBJ2-7
CDR3 length: 13
D gene: -
clone size: -
CDR3 protein: CASTTRDFYEQYF
CDR3 DNA: TGCGCCAGCACAACCCGGGACTTCTACGAGCAGTACTTC

V gene: TRBV12-3/TRBV12-4
J gene: TRBJ2-6
CDR3 length: 18
D gene: TRBD1
clone size: -
CDR3 protein: CASAGTGGATSGANVLTF
CDR3 DNA: TGTGCCAGCGCCGGGACAGGGGGCGCCACTTCTGGGGCCAACGTCCTGACTTTC

V gene: TRBV7-9
J gene: TRBJ2-5
CDR3 length: 14
D gene: TRBD1
clone size: few
CDR3 protein: CASSPGTGGETQYF
CDR3 DNA: TGTGCCAGCAGCCCCGGGACAGGGGGAGAGACCCAGTACTTC

V gene: TRBV12-3/TRBV12-4
J gene: TRBJ2-1
CDR3 length: 16
D gene: TRBD2
clone size: -
CDR3 protein: CASSYSGGYSYNEQFF
CDR3 DNA: TGTGCCAGCAGTTATAGCGGGGGCTACTCCTACAATGAGCAGTTCTTC

V gene: TRBV27
J gene: TRBJ2-7
CDR3 length: 16
D gene: TRBD2
clone size: -
CDR3 protein: CASSRGGLGQFYEQYF
CDR3 DNA: TGTGCCAGCAGTCGGGGGGGACTGGGACAATTCTACGAGCAGTACTTC

V gene: TRBV11-2
J gene: TRBJ2-2
CDR3 length: 16
D gene: TRBD1
clone size: -
CDR3 protein: CASSLPGQLLTGELFF
CDR3 DNA: TGTGCCAGCAGCCTCCCGGGACAGCTACTCACCGGGGAGCTGTTTTTT

V gene: TRBV5-4
J gene: TRBJ1-6
CDR3 length: 15
D gene: -
clone size: -
CDR3 protein: CASSLGGVKNSPLHF
CDR3 DNA: TGTGCCAGCAGCTTGGGGGGGGTTAAAAATTCACCCCTCCACTTT

V gene: TRBV28
J gene: TRBJ2-3
CDR3 length: 17
D gene: -
clone size: -
CDR3 protein: CASSPLGLVSSTDTQYF
CDR3 DNA: TGTGCCAGCAGTCCCCTGGGGCTAGTAAGTAGCACAGATACGCAGTATTTT

V gene: TRBV28
J gene: TRBJ1-2
CDR3 length: 13
D gene: -
clone size: -
CDR3 protein: CASSSGGTYGYTF
CDR3 DNA: TGTGCCAGCAGTTCTGGGGGGACCTATGGCTACACCTTC

V gene: TRBV6-5
J gene: TRBJ2-4
CDR3 length: 16
D gene: -
clone size: -
CDR3 protein: CASSYSGQYGKNIQYF
CDR3 DNA: TGTGCCAGCAGTTACTCGGGCCAGTATGGGAAAAACATTCAGTACTTC

V gene: TRBV6-1
J gene: TRBJ1-1
CDR3 length: 13
D gene: -
clone size: -
CDR3 protein: CASERHGNTEAFF
CDR3 DNA: TGTGCCAGCGAACGACACGGGAACACTGAAGCTTTCTTT

V gene: TRBV7-2
J gene: TRBJ1-2
CDR3 length: 12
D gene: -
clone size: -
CDR3 protein: CASSIQGYGYTF
CDR3 DNA: TGTGCCAGCAGCATCCAAGGCTATGGCTACACCTTC

V gene: TRBV7-3
J gene: TRBJ2-3
CDR3 length: 13
D gene: -
clone size: -
CDR3 protein: CASSRGNADTQYF
CDR3 DNA: TGTGCCAGCTCGAGGGGCAACGCAGATACGCAGTATTTT

V gene: TRBV7-2
J gene: TRBJ2-7
CDR3 length: 16
D gene: TRBD2
clone size: -
CDR3 protein: CASSLLAGGGRSEQYF
CDR3 DNA: TGTGCCAGCAGCCTCTTAGCGGGAGGAGGCCGGAGCGAGCAGTACTTC

V gene: TRBV20-1
J gene: TRBJ1-1
CDR3 length: 13
D gene: -
clone size: few
CDR3 protein: CSARSTRDTEAFF
CDR3 DNA: TGCAGTGCTAGATCCACCCGGGACACTGAAGCTTTCTTT

V gene: TRBV18
J gene: TRBJ2-7
CDR3 length: 13
D gene: -
clone size: -
CDR3 protein: CASSPGAGNEQYF
CDR3 DNA: TGTGCCAGCTCACCGGGTGCGGGAAACGAGCAGTACTTC

V gene: TRBV27
J gene: TRBJ2-5
CDR3 length: 15
D gene: TRBD1
clone size: -
CDR3 protein: CASSLVGQGLETQYF
CDR3 DNA: TGTGCCAGCAGTTTAGTAGGACAGGGTTTAGAGACCCAGTACTTC

V gene: TRBV29-1
J gene: TRBJ1-2
CDR3 length: 13
D gene: -
clone size: -
CDR3 protein: CSARVAANYGYTF
CDR3 DNA: TGCAGCGCCCGGGTCGCAGCTAACTATGGCTACACCTTC

V gene: TRBV2
J gene: TRBJ1-1
CDR3 length: 13
D gene: -
clone size: -
CDR3 protein: CASSTEGGTEAFF
CDR3 DNA: TGTGCCAGCAGTACAGAGGGGGGCACTGAAGCTTTCTTT

V gene: TRBV5-1
J gene: TRBJ1-4
CDR3 length: 14
D gene: -
clone size: -
CDR3 protein: CASSLQGGGEKLFF
CDR3 DNA: TGCGCCAGCAGCTTACAGGGAGGAGGTGAAAAACTGTTTTTT

V gene: TRBV4-1
J gene: TRBJ2-1
CDR3 length: 15
D gene: -
clone size: -
CDR3 protein: CASSQEASSYNEQFF
CDR3 DNA: TGCGCCAGCAGCCAAGAGGCGAGCTCCTACAATGAGCAGTTCTTC

V gene: TRBV7-2
J gene: TRBJ1-6
CDR3 length: 14
D gene: -
clone size: -
CDR3 protein: CASSLAFLESPLHF
CDR3 DNA: TGTGCCAGCAGCTTAGCGTTTTTGGAGTCACCCCTCCACTTT

V gene: TRBV15
J gene: TRBJ2-6
CDR3 length: 22
D gene: TRBD1
clone size: -
CDR3 protein: CATSPKAGTGKPPLSGANVLTF
CDR3 DNA: TGTGCCACCAGCCCTAAGGCTGGGACAGGGAAACCCCCCCTCTCTGGGGCCAACGTCCTGACTTTC

V gene: TRBV18
J gene: TRBJ2-5
CDR3 length: 13
D gene: -
clone size: few
CDR3 protein: CASSRQTQETQYF
CDR3 DNA: TGTGCCAGCTCCAGGCAGACCCAAGAGACCCAGTACTTC